These T cell receptor beta chains were read from a single sample in a study of response to subunit inactivated influenza vaccine. MiXCR, run by TCRdb on the RT-PCR reads, gives a single entry per CDR3 protein. The sample shows about 240,000 distinct CDR3 sequences, over 9% of them seen only once. The specimen was non-naive T cells sorted from PBMCs, collected less than 15 days before vaccination. These receptors originate from a man aged 50-59 years who received an inactivated influenza vaccine. CDR3s include the opening cysteine and the closing phenylalanine or tryptophan. The order of the fields is J gene, V gene, D gene, clone size, CDR3 length, CDR3 protein, CDR3 DNA. A D gene is named only where the DNA matches it firmly. Expanded clones are given a class, and other clones once, few, many or no size at all.

TRBJ1-5 | TRBV6-2/TRBV6-3 | TRBD1 | few | 15 | CASSYVGRGYQPQHF | TGTGCCAGCAGTTACGTCGGCAGGGGGTATCAGCCCCAGCATTTT
TRBJ2-7 | TRBV10-3 | NA | few | 13 | CAISDLGGDEQYF | TGTGCCATCAGTGATCTCGGTGGTGACGAGCAGTACTTC
TRBJ2-7 | TRBV30 | NA | few | 14 | CAWSVLDRAYEQYF | TGTGCCTGGAGTGTACTCGACAGAGCCTACGAGCAGTACTTC
TRBJ2-3 | TRBV3-1 | NA | NA | 15 | CASSHRQEVTDTQYF | TGTGCCAGCAGTCATCGACAGGAGGTCACAGATACGCAGTATTTT
TRBJ2-1 | TRBV5-1 | TRBD1 | many | 16 | CASSFGDRGGNNEQFF | TGCGCCAGCAGCTTCGGTGACAGGGGGGGGAACAATGAGCAGTTCTTC
TRBJ2-3 | TRBV7-6 | NA | NA | 13 | CASTGGSADTQYF | TGTGCCAGCACCGGAGGTAGCGCAGATACGCAGTATTTT
TRBJ2-3 | TRBV15 | TRBD1 | NA | 15 | CATTPGQGLSDTQYF | TGTGCCACCACCCCGGGACAGGGTTTGTCAGATACGCAGTATTTT
TRBJ2-7 | TRBV20-1 | NA | NA | 13 | CSAPGIPLYEQYF | TGCAGTGCTCCAGGGATCCCCCTCTACGAGCAGTACTTC
TRBJ1-5 | TRBV18 | NA | few | 13 | CASSREWDQPQHF | TGTGCCAGCTCACGAGAGTGGGATCAGCCCCAGCATTTT
TRBJ1-1 | TRBV5-1 | NA | many | 14 | CASSLAQGNTEAFF | TGCGCCAGCAGCTTGGCCCAGGGGAACACTGAAGCTTTCTTT
TRBJ1-2 | TRBV3-1 | NA | NA | 15 | CASSQETTLGHGYTF | TGTGCCAGCAGCCAAGAGACTACCCTGGGGCATGGCTACACCTTC
TRBJ2-1 | TRBV6-2/TRBV6-3 | NA | NA | 14 | CASSYEVSSNEQFF | TGTGCCAGCAGTTACGAGGTCTCCAGCAATGAGCAGTTCTTC
TRBJ1-2 | TRBV2 | NA | NA | 18 | CASSEAQAGEGKGYGYTF | TGTGCCAGCAGTGAAGCGCAAGCAGGGGAAGGGAAGGGCTATGGCTACACCTTC
TRBJ2-1 | TRBV9 | NA | NA | 15 | CASSVGPTVYNEQFF | TGTGCCAGCAGCGTAGGACCGACGGTCTACAATGAGCAGTTCTTC
TRBJ2-7 | TRBV7-9 | TRBD1 | many | 14 | CASRSGTGSYEQYF | TGTGCCAGCAGATCCGGGACAGGGTCCTACGAGCAGTACTTC
TRBJ2-3 | TRBV3-1 | NA | many | 20 | CASSQDGYTQTRALRDTQYF | TGTGCCAGCAGCCAAGACGGGTACACGCAGACTAGGGCTCTTAGAGATACGCAGTATTTT
TRBJ2-1 | TRBV14 | TRBD2 | NA | 16 | CASSRWGREGLSEQFF | TGTGCCAGCAGCCGATGGGGGCGGGAGGGCCTCTCAGAGCAGTTCTTC
TRBJ1-5 | TRBV20-1 | TRBD1 | NA | 17 | CSARTRQGAQRNQPQHF | TGCAGTGCTAGAACTAGACAGGGGGCGCAGCGCAATCAGCCCCAGCATTTT
TRBJ1-5 | TRBV20-1 | NA | few | 14 | CSATEGTGQGPQHF | TGCAGTGCTACCGAAGGCACAGGTCAAGGGCCCCAGCATTTT
TRBJ2-7 | TRBV7-2 | NA | NA | 14 | CASSLGGQGHEQYF | TGTGCCAGCAGCTTAGGGGGGCAGGGCCACGAGCAGTACTTC
TRBJ2-3 | TRBV20-1 | TRBD1 | few | 11 | CSAPGGDTQYF | TGCAGTGCGCCAGGGGGAGATACGCAGTATTTT
TRBJ2-2 | TRBV5-1 | NA | few | 17 | CASSSMAGGRTPGSCFF | NA
TRBJ1-5 | TRBV4-3 | NA | many | 12 | CASSQENQPQHF | TGCGCCAGCAGCCAAGAGAATCAGCCCCAGCATTTT
TRBJ2-1 | TRBV10-3 | TRBD1 | many | 14 | CATRDRGFYNEQFF | TGTGCCACCCGGGACAGGGGATTCTACAATGAGCAGTTCTTC
TRBJ2-7 | TRBV9 | NA | NA | 17 | CASSVSLGQTGPYEQYF | TGTGCCAGCAGCGTCAGCTTGGGACAAACTGGGCCCTACGAGCAGTACTTC
TRBJ2-1 | TRBV28 | NA | NA | 15 | CASKPPGQAYNEQFF | TGTGCCAGCAAACCGCCGGGACAAGCCTACAATGAGCAGTTCTTC
TRBJ2-1 | TRBV19 | NA | NA | 17 | CASSIDRGLRSYNEQFF | TGTGCCAGTAGTATTGATAGGGGCCTCCGCTCCTACAATGAGCAGTTCTTC
TRBJ1-2 | TRBV6-5 | TRBD1 | few | 17 | CASSYSFVSPGGRGYTF | TGTGCCAGCAGTTACTCGTTTGTCTCCCCAGGGGGTAGAGGCTACACCTTC
TRBJ2-4 | TRBV20-1 | TRBD2 | few | 17 | CSARDPGLAGGKGIQYF | TGCAGTGCTAGAGACCCGGGACTAGCGGGAGGGAAGGGCATTCAGTACTTC
TRBJ2-7 | TRBV5-1 | NA | NA | 14 | CASSPEALSYEQYF | TGCGCCAGCAGCCCGGAGGCGTTGTCCTACGAGCAGTACTTC
TRBJ2-7 | TRBV5-1 | NA | few | 13 | CASSLIRETEQYF | TGCGCCAGCAGCTTGATACGGGAGACCGAGCAGTACTTC
TRBJ2-1 | TRBV6-2/TRBV6-3 | NA | NA | 11 | CASRTANEQLF | TGTGCCAGCAGAACTGCCAATGAGCAGCTCTTC
TRBJ2-3 | TRBV20-1 | TRBD2 | few | 17 | CSARVAGSPSGTDTQYF | TGCAGTGCTAGAGTAGCGGGGAGTCCCTCCGGCACAGATACGCAGTATTTT
TRBJ1-1 | TRBV4-3 | NA | few | 14 | CASSQEGPLTEAFF | TGCGCCAGCAGCCAAGAGGGGCCGCTCACAGAGGCTTTCTTT
TRBJ2-7 | TRBV29-1 | NA | few | 11 | CSVGYSYEQYF | TGCAGCGTTGGCTACTCCTACGAGCAGTACTTC
TRBJ2-4 | TRBV5-1 | NA | many | 13 | CASSLEPKNIQYF | TGCGCCAGCAGCTTGGAACCTAAAAACATTCAGTACTTC
TRBJ1-4 | TRBV2 | NA | NA | 14 | CASSEVAGLEKLFF | TGTGCCAGCAGTGAAGTGGCGGGACTAGAAAAACTGTTTTTT
TRBJ2-7 | TRBV5-1 | TRBD1 | few | 17 | CASSGFLRDRGLYEQYF | TGCGCCAGCAGCGGATTCCTCCGGGACAGGGGGCTCTACGAGCAGTACTTC
TRBJ2-7 | TRBV4-3 | NA | NA | 15 | CASSKQRGFSYEQYF | TGCGCCAGCAGCAAGCAGAGGGGGTTCTCCTACGAGCAGTACTTC
TRBJ1-1 | TRBV6-1 | NA | few | 13 | CASRWGRNTEAFF | TGTGCCAGCAGGTGGGGACGGAACACTGAAGCTTTCTTT